Below are 14 T cell receptor beta chains sequenced from a single sample in a study of blood T cells in healthy people across ages (dated by TCRdb to about 2015). Library preparation used 5' RACE. Sequencing used an Illumina HiSeq 2500. A second PCR of roughly 7 to 12 cycles was run with a J-beta primer mix and a sample-barcoded 5' primer. TCRdb ran its own pipeline on the public reads, namely fastp trimming at Q25 and MiXCR clone calling, and kept in-frame beta chains. Every distinct CDR3 protein forms one entry, paired with its most common genes and DNA. The sample records more than 800,000 distinct CDR3 sequences, less than 50% of which are singletons. In total, the top ten clones hold approximately 19% of the sample. The sample taken for sequencing was blood. Source of these receptors: a woman aged 55-70 years in good health.

The chain is built from TRBV30 and TRBJ2-6; 8 bases agree with TRBD2. Germline trimming cut 0 bases from V and 4 bases from J; bases unmatched to any gene: 14. There are 19 residues in the CDR3. The germline gives CDR1 GTSNPN, CDR2 SVGIG (reference sequence). The CDR3 is CAWSVGLRSGRRGANVLTF. The CDR3 DNA reads TGTGCCTGGAGTGTAGGCCTGAGGAGCGGGAGAAGGGGGGCCAACGTCCTGACTTTC.

The V gene is TRBV20-1, the J gene TRBJ2-7, with D maybe TRBD2 (6 bases). CDR1 is DFQATT, CDR2 SNEGSKA, per germline (reference sequence). The CDR3 runs 12 residues. V lost 3 bases to trimming and J lost 6 bases, with 12 bases between them. CDR3: CSASLMGGEQYF. The CDR3 DNA is TGCAGTGCTAGCCTGATGGGGGGCGAGCAGTACTTC.

This clonotype was detected many times. This sequence joins TRBV29-1 and TRBJ2-3; 12 nucleotides match TRBD2. Germline CDR1 SQVTM, CDR2 ANQGSEA. The ends lost 7 bases at V and 5 bases at J; junction bases unmatched: 13. This CDR3 is built from 16 residues. The CDR3 DNA reads TGCAGCGCATACCCGACTAGCGGGAGAATTGTAGATACGCAGTATTTT. Residues: CSAYPTSGRIVDTQYF.

This clonotype was detected only a few times. This chain joins TRBV10-3 and TRBJ2-1; 10 nucleotides agree with TRBD1. Germline V gene data show CDR1 as ENHRY and CDR2 as SYGVKD. The CDR3 contains 17 residues. The junction had 9 bases not matched to a gene; V was cut back by 0 bases and J by 7 bases. In DNA, the CDR3 is TGTGCCATCAGTGAGTCCGCTATGGGGACAGGGGTGAATGAGCAGTTCTTC. Translated, it gives CAISESAMGTGVNEQFF.

This clonotype was recorded only once. This chain uses TRBV4-2 with TRBJ2-7; 10 nucleotides line up with TRBD1. From germline, CDR1 is LGHNA and CDR2 YNFKEQ. This CDR3 comprises 18 residues. The ends lost 0 bases at V and 7 bases at J; junction bases unmatched: 15. CDR3 sequence reads: CASSQDVGLGQGGREQYF. The CDR3 DNA follows: TGTGCCAGCAGCCAAGATGTGGGCCTCGGACAGGGGGGACGTGAGCAGTACTTC.

This clonotype was counted between two and nine times. The chain employs TRBV11-1 and TRBJ1-2; D is uncertain. V lost 6 bases, J lost 8 bases, and 19 bases lay in between. CDR3 size: 14 residues. Germline-derived CDR1 and CDR2 are SGHAT and FQDESV (reference sequence). CDR3 region: CASSYRGGAGGYTF. In nucleotides, the CDR3 is TGTGCCAGCAGTTACAGAGGAGGTGCTGGCGGCTACACCTTC.

The sample holds a few counts of this clonotype. J is TRBJ2-7 and V is TRBV5-1; TRBD1 agrees at 9 bases. Germline trimming cut 0 bases from V and 4 bases from J; bases unmatched to any gene: 20. Per the germline V gene, CDR1 is SGHRS and CDR2 is YFSETQ. The CDR3 runs 20 residues. Written as DNA, the CDR3 is TGCGCCAGCAGCTTGGGGCCTCCAGAACAGGGGGCTTTCACTTGGTACGAGCAGTACTTC. This sequence encodes CASSLGPPEQGAFTWYEQYF. Full variable domain (remainder filled in from reference TRBV5-1 and TRBJ2-7): KAGVTQTPRYLIKTRGQQVTLSCSPISGHRSVSWYQQTPGQGLQFLFEYFSETQRNKGNFPGRFSGRQFSNSRSEMNVSTLELGDSALYLCASSLGPPEQGAFTWYEQYFGPGTRLTVT.

The V call is TRBV12-3 or TRBV12-4, the J call TRBJ1-1; D not resolved. V shed 3 bases and J shed 3 bases, with 11 bases lying between them. The CDR3 is made up of 14 amino acids. The CDR3 reads CASSLGIGDTEAFF. For the CDR3, the DNA is TGTGCCAGCAGTTTGGGGATCGGGGACACTGAAGCTTTCTTT.

The rearrangement links TRBV20-1 to TRBJ2-2; 10 bases align to TRBD2. The CDR3 totals 15 residues. Germline V gene data show CDR1 as DFQATT and CDR2 as SNEGSKA (reference sequence). Trimming at V came to 5 bases and at J to 6 bases, leaving 9 bases not matched to a gene. The CDR3 DNA is TGCAGTGCTCCGAGAGCTAGCGGGAGACCCGGGGAGCTGTTTTTT. Amino acids: CSAPRASGRPGELFF.

The V and J genes are TRBV28 and TRBJ2-6; D is perhaps TRBD2 (6 bases). Germline V CDR1 and CDR2: MDHEN, SYDVKM. This CDR3 comprises 17 residues. The V end lost 7 bases, the J end lost 0 bases, and 16 bases lay between the germline ends. In nucleotides, the CDR3 is TGTGCCAGCAACCAGGCGGGACTCAGCTCTGGGGCCAACGTCCTGACTTTC. Protein product: CASNQAGLSSGANVLTF.

This rearrangement joins TRBV7-9 to TRBJ1-2, with TRBD1 matching 9 bases. This CDR3 comprises 16 residues. Germline V gene sequence: CDR1 SEHNR, CDR2 FQNEAQ (reference sequence). Losses at the gene ends were 5 bases for V and 6 bases for J; bases not matched to a gene: 13. The CDR3 reads CASSILLGQGADGYTF. CDR3 DNA: TGTGCCAGCAGCATACTCCTGGGACAGGGCGCTGATGGCTACACCTTC. The whole variable domain, filled in from reference TRBV7-9 and TRBJ1-2, reads DTGVSQNPRHKITKRGQNVTFRCDPISEHNRLYWYRQTLGQGPEFLTYFQNEAQLEKSRLLSDRFSAERPKGSFSTLEIQRTEQGDSAMYLCASSILLGQGADGYTFGSGTRLTVV.

This clonotype was recorded once. The chain uses TRBV2 and TRBJ2-7; D is undetermined. Trimming left V 3 bases short and J 3 bases short, with 9 bases between. Germline CDR1 is SNHLY and CDR2 is FYNNEI. This CDR3 is 13 amino acids long. CDR3 residues: CASSDGDGYEQYF. The CDR3 bases are TGTGCCAGCAGTGATGGGGATGGCTACGAGCAGTACTTC.

V usage is TRBV20-1 and J usage is TRBJ2-7; tentatively, D is TRBD2 (5 bases). V was clipped by 0 bases and J by 1 base, with 10 bases between them. In germline, CDR1 is DFQATT, CDR2 SNEGSKA (reference sequence). This CDR3 is built from 14 residues. The CDR3 DNA is TGCAGTGCTAGAGATCCAGGAGGTTCCTACGAGCAGTACTTC. Protein sequence: CSARDPGGSYEQYF.

This clonotype was observed a handful of times. The V gene is TRBV6-1, the J gene TRBJ2-7; D is uncertain. Germline CDR1 is MNHNS and CDR2 is SASEGT. V lost 0 bases to trimming and J lost 0 bases, with 6 bases between them. The CDR3 consists of 14 residues. CDR3 coding DNA: TGTGCCAGCAGTGAAGCTCAGAGCTCCTACGAGCAGTACTTC. Translating gives CASSEAQSSYEQYF.